These 29 T cell receptor beta chains originate from one sample sequenced in a study of cytomegalovirus exposure and HLA in healthy donors. The PCR was carried out with 60 Vbeta primers and 13 Jbeta primers. Using immunoSEQ multiplex PCR, the repertoire was profiled, and TCRdb retains in-frame clones only, with some absent. The sample consists of around 140,000 clones, around 79% of them appearing once. Sequences were obtained from PBMCs. Receptor source: a middle-aged woman in good health and CMV-seronegative.

The CDR3 coding sequence is TGTGCCAGCAGTTTATTCGAAGCCTGGCAGGGCAATCAGCCCCAGCATTTT. This gives the protein CASSLFEAWQGNQPQHF. This chain uses TRBV28 with TRBJ1-5; D call uncertain. The CDR3 is made up of 17 amino acids. The germline CDR1 and CDR2 sequences are MDHEN and SYDVKM. The V end was cut by 1 base, the J end by 2 bases, with 15 bases between.

V gene TRBV5-1 combines with J gene TRBJ2-5; D ambiguous. Trimming cost V 0 bases and J 5 bases, with 5 bases left between them. Germline V CDR1 and CDR2: SGHRS, YFSETQ. The CDR3 contains 12 residues. This CDR3 is CASSLEEETQYF. The DNA of the CDR3 is TGCGCCAGCAGCTTGGAGGAGGAGACCCAGTACTTC.

The J gene is TRBJ1-1, the V gene TRBV2, with D tentatively TRBD1 (6 bases). The V and J ends lost 5 bases and 4 bases respectively, with 14 bases between them. This CDR3 is built from 14 residues. CDR1 is SNHLY, CDR2 FYNNEI, per germline. CDR3 in amino acids: CASSPQGGVTEAFF. CDR3 in DNA: TGTGCCAGCAGTCCACAGGGTGGGGTCACTGAAGCTTTCTTT.

The count of this clone is one. The chain links TRBV6-1 to TRBJ2-5, with TRBD1 identical over 10 bases. CDR3 length: 14 amino acids. With V trimmed by 5 bases and J by 1 base, 1 base remained unmatched. Germline assignment: CDR1 MNHNS and CDR2 SASEGT. CDR3 DNA: TGTGCCAGCAGTCGGACAGGGGGCCAAGAGACCCAGTACTTC. Translation: CASSRTGGQETQYF.

This clone was observed once. This rearrangement joins TRBV6-1 to TRBJ2-7; TRBD2 matches at 7 bases. V shed 2 bases, J shed 5 bases, and the junction held 6 bases outside the gene matches. Germline CDR1 MNHNS, CDR2 SASEGT. CDR3 length equals 14 residues. CDR3 DNA sequence: TGTGCCAGCAGTGAACAGGGAGGGCGGGACGAGCAGTACTTC. This encodes CASSEQGGRDEQYF.

This chain links TRBV7-9 with TRBJ2-5; 10 bases map to TRBD2. The V gene's germline CDR1 is SEHNR and CDR2 FQNEAQ (reference sequence). Losses at the gene ends were 4 bases for V and 4 bases for J; bases not matched to a gene: 6. CDR3 size: 15 residues. The CDR3 protein is CASSSNSGGIETQYF. CDR3 coding DNA: TGTGCCAGCAGCTCAAATAGCGGGGGGATAGAGACCCAGTACTTC.

This sequence joins TRBV6-5 and TRBJ1-1, with 7 bases matching TRBD1. V lost 5 bases and J lost 11; bases outside the gene matches: 8. This CDR3 comprises 12 residues. Germline V gene sequence: CDR1 MNHEY, CDR2 SVGAGI. CDR3 sequence reads: CASSRQGARAFF. The CDR3 region has the DNA TGTGCCAGCAGTAGACAGGGAGCGAGGGCTTTCTTT.

This chain links TRBV4-2 with TRBJ2-7; TRBD2 might be the D (5 bases). Germline values: CDR1 LGHNA, CDR2 YNFKEQ. The V end lost 1 base, the J end lost 2 bases, and 12 bases lay between the germline ends. There are 15 residues in the CDR3. This chain's CDR3 is CASSQGASLTYEQYF. The CDR3, as DNA: TGTGCCAGCAGCCAAGGTGCTAGCCTCACCTACGAGCAGTACTTC.

The chain has TRBV5-1 and TRBJ1-4; D gene unclear. Trimming pared 1 base from V and 4 bases from J, leaving 11 bases between. This CDR3 is built from 15 residues. Germline V CDR1 and CDR2: SGHRS, YFSETQ. In nucleotides, the CDR3 is TGCGCCAGCAGCTTGTTTCAGAAAGATAATGAAAAACTGTTTTTT. This codes for CASSLFQKDNEKLFF.

The rearrangement links TRBV19 to TRBJ1-4; possible D gene TRBD1, 6 bases. Germline V lookup: CDR1 LNHDA, CDR2 SQIVND (reference sequence). The CDR3 spans 15 residues. Trimming cost V 7 bases and J 7 bases, with 19 bases left between them. CDR3 DNA: TGTGCCAGTACCCATCAGGACAGCCCTGCTGAAAAACTGTTTTTT. It is translated as CASTHQDSPAEKLFF. The entire variable domain, with the rest obtained from reference TRBV19 and TRBJ1-4, is as follows: DGGITQSPKYLFRKEGQNVTLSCEQNLNHDAMYWYRQDPGQGLRLIYYSQIVNDFQKGDIAEGYSVSREKKESFPLTVTSAQKNPTAFYLCASTHQDSPAEKLFFGSGTQLSVL.

This rearrangement joins TRBV4-2 to TRBJ2-7, with D maybe TRBD2 (6 bases). The length of the CDR3 is 15 residues. Trimming took 9 bases from V and 6 from J, leaving 24 bases between them. Germline CDR1 and CDR2: LGHNA and YNFKEQ. CDR3 amino acids: CASAVEGEARSEQYF. The CDR3 DNA reads as TGTGCCAGTGCCGTGGAGGGAGAGGCCAGGTCCGAGCAGTACTTC.

The CDR3 region has the DNA TGTGCCAGCAGCCGACTAGCGGGGGGGCAAGATACGCAGTATTTT. It yields the protein CASSRLAGGQDTQYF. The rearrangement links TRBV5-4 to TRBJ2-3, with 14 bases aligning to TRBD2. The V and J ends lost 4 bases and 5 bases, in that order; junction bases with no gene match: 3. The CDR3 has 15 residues. From germline, CDR1 is SGHNT and CDR2 YYREEE (reference sequence).

This rearrangement joins TRBV27 to TRBJ2-2; TRBD1 agrees at 8 bases. Germline-derived CDR1 and CDR2 are MNHEY and SMNVEV (reference sequence). The CDR3 has 14 amino acids. With 5 bases clipped from V and 5 bases from J, the junction kept 4 bases outside the gene matches. CDR3 in DNA: TGTGCCAGCAGTCACCGGGACAGGACCGGGGAGCTGTTTTTT. Protein sequence: CASSHRDRTGELFF.

The V gene is TRBV5-4, the J gene TRBJ2-1; 11 bases are a match to TRBD2. Germline CDR1 reads SGHNT; CDR2 reads YYREEE (reference sequence). Germline trimming cut 3 bases from V and 0 bases from J; bases unmatched to any gene: 11. The CDR3 has 19 residues. In nucleotides, the CDR3 is TGTGCCAGCAGCTCCAATGCCCGACTAGCGGGGATCTCCTACAATGAGCAGTTCTTC. Protein sequence: CASSSNARLAGISYNEQFF.

J is TRBJ1-1 and V is TRBV2; D is unclear. The CDR3 length is 13 residues. Germline V gene lookup returns CDR1 SNHLY and CDR2 FYNNEI. V was cut by 6 bases and J by 1 base, with 9 bases left in between. CDR3 in DNA: TGTGCCAGCAGGCTGAGGGAGAACACTGAAGCTTTCTTT. Its protein product is CASRLRENTEAFF.

This chain uses TRBV10-1 with TRBJ2-2; 9 bases align to TRBD1. V lost 3 bases and J lost 4; bases outside the gene matches: 3. Germline V gives CDR1 WNHNN, CDR2 SYGVQD (reference sequence). The CDR3 is 15 residues long. CDR3 region: CASSEGTGFTGELFF. CDR3 nucleotides: TGCGCCAGCAGTGAAGGGACAGGGTTCACCGGGGAGCTGTTTTTT.

The J gene is TRBJ1-3, the V gene TRBV6-5; 7 positions agree with TRBD1. Losses at the gene ends were 6 bases for V and 0 bases for J; bases not matched to a gene: 2. Germline V lookup: CDR1 MNHEY, CDR2 SVGAGI. This CDR3 spans 14 amino acids. CDR3: CASRQGFSGNTIYF. The CDR3 nucleotides read TGTGCCAGCAGACAGGGGTTCTCTGGAAACACCATATATTTT.

The chain couples TRBV28 to TRBJ2-2; TRBD1 is a possible D gene (5 bases). Trimming shortened V by 6 bases and J by 6 bases, and 11 bases separated the two germline ends. In germline, CDR1 is MDHEN, CDR2 SYDVKM. The CDR3 covers 13 residues. For the CDR3, the DNA is TGTGCCAGCAGGAACGCAGGGTCCGGGGAGCTGTTTTTT. Amino acids: CASRNAGSGELFF.

On this clone: At the DNA level, this CDR3 is encoded by other sequences in the same sample as well. V usage is TRBV9 and J usage is TRBJ1-2; D not resolved. Trimming stripped 0 bases from V and 2 bases from J, with 8 bases between. The CDR3 length is 14 residues. The germline V gene has CDR1 SGDLS and CDR2 YYNGEE. CDR3 in DNA: TGTGCCAGCAGCGTAGGACCGGGGAACTATGGCTACACCTTC. Protein product: CASSVGPGNYGYTF.

This sequence joins TRBV6-5 and TRBJ1-1; 10 positions match TRBD1. This CDR3 comprises 15 residues. The germline V gene has CDR1 MNHEY and CDR2 SVGAGI. V lost 1 base and J lost 4; bases outside the gene matches: 3. The CDR3 protein is CASSYYGTGVTEAFF. CDR3 nucleotide sequence: TGTGCCAGCAGTTACTACGGGACAGGGGTCACTGAAGCTTTCTTT.

The V and J genes are TRBV7-9 and TRBJ1-1; 7 nucleotides line up with TRBD1. The CDR3 extends over 14 amino acids. With 5 bases clipped from V and 1 base from J, the junction kept 4 bases outside the gene matches. Germline V gives CDR1 SEHNR, CDR2 FQNEAQ (reference sequence). CDR3 in amino acids: CASSPRQGNTEAFF. The CDR3 nucleotides read TGTGCCAGCAGCCCACGACAGGGGAACACTGAAGCTTTCTTT.

This clone was counted between two and nine times. In DNA form, the CDR3 reads TGCGCCAGCGGACATAGCTCTGGAAACACCATATATTTT. This translates into CASGHSSGNTIYF. The chain employs TRBV4-3 and TRBJ1-3; perhaps TRBD1 as D (5 bases). The V end was cut by 8 bases, the J end by 0 bases, with 8 bases between. The CDR3 has 13 amino acids. Germline CDR1 reads LGHNA; CDR2 reads YSLEER.

This chain connects TRBV28 to TRBJ1-2, with no clear D. Trimming pared 10 bases from V and 0 bases from J, leaving 15 bases between. The CDR3 runs to 14 residues. The germline gives CDR1 MDHEN, CDR2 SYDVKM. This CDR3 reads CATATGSANYGYTF. The CDR3 coding sequence is TGTGCCACCGCAACGGGTTCAGCTAACTATGGCTACACCTTC.

The chain carries TRBV15 and TRBJ1-1; TRBD1 aligns across 9 bases. This CDR3 is 15 amino acids long. With 4 bases clipped from V and 2 bases from J, the junction kept 5 bases outside the gene matches. From germline, CDR1 is LNHNV and CDR2 YYDKDF (reference sequence). In nucleotides, the CDR3 is TGTGCCACCAGCATCGCGGGACAGGGAAACACTGAAGCTTTCTTT. Translation: CATSIAGQGNTEAFF.

The rearrangement uses TRBV6-5 and TRBJ1-2; D not resolved. This CDR3 comprises 12 residues. The germline CDR1 and CDR2 sequences are MNHEY and SVGAGI. Between the trimmed V and J ends, which lost 4 bases and 4 bases, there was a span of 7 bases. CDR3 region: CASSSPLYGYTF. In DNA, the CDR3 is TGTGCCAGCAGTTCCCCCCTCTATGGCTACACCTTC.

The gene calls are TRBV5-6 and TRBJ1-2; 12 bases align to TRBD1. The V gene's germline CDR1 is SGHDT and CDR2 YYEEEE. J was trimmed by 6 bases and V by 2 bases; bases with no gene match: 2. CDR3 length: 14 amino acids. CDR3: CASSLGTGGHGYTF. CDR3 in DNA: TGTGCCAGCAGCTTAGGGACAGGGGGCCATGGCTACACCTTC.

J is TRBJ1-4 and V is TRBV12-5; 9 bases are shared with TRBD1. Germline V gives CDR1 LGHNT, CDR2 FRNRAP. There are 14 residues in the CDR3. Trimming removed 5 bases from V and 7 bases from J; junction bases left unmatched: 5. The CDR3 coding sequence is TGTGCTAGTGGTCAGGGACAGGGATCTGAAAAACTGTTTTTT. Translated, it gives CASGQGQGSEKLFF.

The V and J genes are TRBV28 and TRBJ2-1; TRBD2 might be the D (5 bases). The CDR3 is made up of 13 amino acids. V gave up 8 bases and J gave up 7 bases, with 15 bases separating them. CDR1 is MDHEN, CDR2 SYDVKM, per germline. Here the CDR3 DNA reads TGTGCCAGCCTCCATTCGGGGATGAATGAGCAGTTCTTC. As protein: CASLHSGMNEQFF.

The chain combines TRBV11-2 with TRBJ1-2, with 10 bases fitting TRBD1. J lost 6 bases, V lost 1 base, and 8 bases had no gene match. Looked up from germline, CDR1 is SGHAT and CDR2 is FQNNGV. The CDR3 sequence is 16 residues long. The chain's CDR3 is CASSLGDRGQWDGYTF. Written as DNA, the CDR3 is TGTGCCAGCAGCTTAGGAGACAGGGGGCAATGGGATGGCTACACCTTC. The full variable domain, completed using reference TRBV11-2 and TRBJ1-2, is EAGVAQSPRYKIIEKRQSVAFWCNPISGHATLYWYQQILGQGPKLLIQFQNNGVVDDSQLPKDRFSAERLKGVDSTLKIQPAKLEDSAVYLCASSLGDRGQWDGYTFGSGTRLTVV.